The clone carrying this TCR beta chain has a handful of counts. The V gene end was trimmed by 3 bases and the J gene end by 3 bases; junction bases not matched to a gene: 22. The CDR3 spans 20 residues. The germline V gene has CDR1 GTSNPN and CDR2 SVGIG (reference sequence). This sample is part of a study of T-cell reconstitution after alpha-beta-depleted transplantation in children. Molecular barcoding with unique molecular identifiers was used for the TCRbeta library. TCRdb called the PCR reads again in MiXCR, with one record for every CDR3 protein. The table lists fewer than 550,000 distinct CDR3 sequences, over 9.5% of them singletons.

J is TRBJ1-2 and V is TRBV30, with 10 bases that match TRBD1. Sequences were derived from PBMCs, sampled before TCRalphabeta/CD19-depleted stem cell transplant. The TCR sequence derives from a child aged 2-15 years with inherited bone marrow failure, due to receive a stem cell transplant. CDR3 DNA sequence: TGTGCCTGGAGAGGTGGTGGACCCGACGCCAGGACAGGGGGGTACTATGGCTACACCTTC. It is translated as CAWRGGGPDARTGGYYGYTF.